This TCR beta chain was captured by sequencing in a study of blood T cell repertoires in COVID-19. About the study: The analysed material was cDNA or gDNA that came from T cells, B-cell-depleted T cells, or PBMCs.

The CDR3 spans 14 residues. The germline V and J ends were trimmed by 4 bases and 1 base, with 11 bases remaining between them. Germline assignment: CDR1 SGDLS and CDR2 YYNGEE. The method was immunoSEQ multiplex PCR; TCRdb's version includes in-frame clones alone and lacks a portion of them. The table lists some 300,000 clones, around 89% of them singletons. This chain connects TRBV9 to TRBJ1-1; D perhaps matches TRBD1 (5 bases). This clonotype originated in a woman younger than 45 who had recovered from COVID-19. Sample: peripheral blood. In DNA, the CDR3 is TGTGCCAGCAGCCCACAGGACCCGAACACTGAAGCTTTCTTT. Its translation: CASSPQDPNTEAFF.